This T cell receptor (beta chain) comes out of a study of OX40 agonist ivuxolimab in advanced cancers. The CDR3 consists of 15 residues. V was clipped by 4 bases and J by 0 bases, with 11 bases between them. CDR1 SGHKS and CDR2 YYEKEE come from the germline V gene (reference sequence). Sequenced by immunoSEQ multiplex PCR; TCRdb stores in-frame clones only, minus some. The profile shows more than 45,000 clones, 82% of them singletons. The sample was CD4+ or CD8+ T cells sorted from blood, taken in a trial of the OX40 agonist ivuxolimab. V and J are TRBV5-5 and TRBJ2-1; D could derive from TRBD1 or TRBD2 (6 bases each). The clonotype originates from an adult with an advanced solid tumor such as melanoma, head and neck, liver or kidney cancer. The CDR3 DNA sequence: TGTGCCAGCAGCATAGGAGGGGGCTCCTACAATGAGCAGTTCTTC. Translation: CASSIGGGSYNEQFF.